These 31 T cell receptor beta chains were sequenced from one sample in a study of tumor-infiltrating lymphocytes in primary liver carcinoma. Constant-region priming of about 520 ng total RNA yielded TCR beta cDNA. Nested multiplex PCR, run for three rounds with slightly modified ARM-PCR, yielded TCR beta libraries. The study ran its first two PCR rounds for around 10 cycles each, using TRBV1-TRBV30 forward primers and a C-beta reverse primer. TCRdb passed the multiplex PCR reads through MiXCR, listing each CDR3 protein once. This sample has approximately 190,000 distinct CDR3 sequences, with 85% found just once. The study co-extracted DNA and RNA from about 19-30 mg of unsorted bulk tissue. What was sequenced was tumor tissue from primary liver carcinoma. These TCRs come from a man between 40 and 49 years old with primary liver carcinoma and hepatitis B virus infection.

Judged by abundance, this clonotype is medium-sized. CDR3 protein: CSVGQIRADTQYF. In DNA, the CDR3 is TGCAGCGTTGGCCAGATTCGGGCAGATACGCAGTATTTT. The chain carries TRBV29-1 and TRBJ2-3, with no clear D. CDR3 length equals 13 residues. The V gene's germline CDR1 is SQVTM and CDR2 ANQGSEA. V was pared by 4 bases and J by 4 bases, with 12 bases between.

DNA of the CDR3: TGTGCCAGCAGCAGAGGAAGTACAGGGAACACAGATACAAAGTATTTT. As protein: CASSRGSTGNTDTKYF. The chain uses TRBV11-2 and TRBJ2-3; possibly TRBD1 for D (6 bases). The ends were cut back, 5 bases at V and 13 bases at J, with 28 bases in the middle. CDR1 SGHAT and CDR2 FQNNGV come from the germline V gene. This CDR3 has 16 amino acids.

On this clonotype: Germline and junction disagree at one end, which may indicate a read error. This chain uses TRBV6-2 or TRBV6-3 with TRBJ1-5; 11 bases align to TRBD1. The germline V gene encodes CDR1 MNHEY and CDR2 SVGEGT. This CDR3 is built from 17 residues. The CDR3 sequence is CTSTQTPDRGLDQPQHF. In DNA, the CDR3 is TGTACCAGTACCCAGACTCCGGACAGGGGGCTGGATCAGCCCCAGCATTTT.

As to this clonotype: The junction departs from the called germline gene at one end, perhaps through a read error. The V call is TRBV11-2, the J call TRBJ2-1; the match to TRBD2 covers 8 bases. There are 17 residues in the CDR3. Germline CDR1 and CDR2: SGHAT and FQNNGV. In DNA form, the CDR3 reads TGTGCCAGCTGCTTAGATAGGGGCGGGAGGTTCTACAATAAGCAGCTCTTC. Encoded protein: CASCLDRGGRFYNKQLF.

This clonotype was seen only once. At one boundary the junction diverges from the germline segment, which might be a read error. DNA for the CDR3: TGTGCCAGGAGCTTACGAGGCGGGAGGTCTGGAGATACGCAGTATTTT. Its translation is CARSLRGGRSGDTQYF. The V gene is TRBV7-3, the J gene TRBJ2-3; 8 bases are a match to TRBD2. The CDR3 has 16 residues. Germline-derived CDR1 and CDR2 are SGHTA and FQGTGA.

This clonotype was detected once. The chain couples TRBV29-1 to TRBJ1-1; D remains unclear. Germline V gene data show CDR1 as SQVTM and CDR2 as ANQGSEA. This CDR3 region has 10 residues. The CDR3 reads CNVHDTEAFF. CDR3 bases: TGCAACGTACATGATACTGAAGCTTTCTTT.

This clonotype was counted many times. V and J are TRBV10-2 and TRBJ2-7; possibly TRBD2 for D (5 bases). Trimming shortened V by 2 bases and J by 5 bases, and 16 bases separated the two germline ends. The germline CDR1 and CDR2 sequences are WSHSY and SAAADI. The CDR3 sequence is 15 residues long. The CDR3 bases are TGCGCCAGCAGTGAGCAGCAACTCGCGAGGGACGAGCAGTACTTC. This translates into CASSEQQLARDEQYF.

A remark on this clonotype: A junction end diverges from the germline sequence, so it may reflect a read error. V usage is TRBV5-4 and J usage is TRBJ2-1; 12 bases are shared with TRBD2. The germline gives CDR1 SGHNT, CDR2 YYREEE (reference sequence). This CDR3 has 16 amino acids. CDR3: CTSSLWTSGADNEQFF. The CDR3 DNA is TGTACCAGCAGCTTGTGGACTAGCGGGGCAGACAATGAGCAGTTTTTC.

This clonotype was seen a single time. Its ends do not fully match the called genes, so a read error is possible. The gene calls are TRBV5-4 and TRBJ2-7; 8 bases map to TRBD2. This CDR3 is 16 amino acids long. Germline loops: CDR1 SGHNT, CDR2 YYREEE (reference sequence). CDR3 protein: CAISKTSEGRGAEQYF. CDR3 nucleotide sequence: TGTGCCATCAGCAAGACTAGCGAAGGTCGAGGTGCCGAGCAGTACTTC.

The V gene is TRBV4-2, the J gene TRBJ2-2; TRBD1 aligns across 8 bases. The CDR3 is 14 residues long. Trimming at V came to 9 bases and at J to 5 bases, leaving 8 bases not matched to a gene. Germline V CDR1 and CDR2: LGHNA, YNFKEQ. CDR3 loop: CASTRTGNTGELFF. The CDR3, as DNA: TGTGCCAGTACCCGGACAGGGAATACCGGGGAGCTGTTTTTT.

This clonotype was seen more than once but under ten times. The germline gene is not matched at one end of the junction; a read error may be the cause. The chain couples TRBV29-1 to TRBJ2-1, with 14 bases fitting TRBD2. Germline V gene data show CDR1 as SQVTM and CDR2 as ANQGSEA. The CDR3 is 15 residues long. The CDR3 sequence is CSLGLAGGFYNEQFF. DNA of the CDR3: TGTAGCCTTGGACTAGCGGGAGGATTCTACAATGAGCAGTTCTTC.

Turning to this clonotype: An end of the junction differs from the germline gene, which may be a read error. The rearrangement links TRBV12-3 or TRBV12-4 to TRBJ2-7; TRBD1 is a possible D gene (5 bases). The CDR3 extends over 11 amino acids. The CDR3 DNA follows: TGTACCAGCAGTCAGGGCCACGAGCAATACTTC. Protein sequence: CTSSQGHEQYF.

A note on this clonotype: Its ends do not fully match the called genes, so a read error is possible. The rearrangement joins TRBV12-3 or TRBV12-4 to TRBJ2-5; possible D gene TRBD2, 5 bases. The CDR3 covers 14 residues. In nucleotides, the CDR3 is TGTGTCAGCGGCCTTACTAGATCCCAAGAGACCCAGTACTTC. Translation: CVSGLTRSQETQYF.

As concerns this clonotype: A much larger clone differs by one base, so this may be a read error. V gene TRBV5-1 combines with J gene TRBJ1-1, with D hard to call. CDR1 is SGHRS, CDR2 YFSETQ, per germline. The V gene lost 6 bases and the J gene lost 0 bases, with 15 bases spanning the gap. The CDR3 has 15 residues. CDR3 protein: CASIEQNGMNTEAFF. CDR3 nucleotides: TGCGCCAGCATCGAACAAAATGGGATGAACACTGAAGCTTTCTTT.

This clonotype occurred many times. This CDR3 is CSVDRDSAYNEQFF. In DNA, the CDR3 is TGCAGCGTTGATCGGGACAGTGCCTACAATGAGCAGTTCTTC. This chain uses TRBV29-1 with TRBJ2-1; 7 bases are shared with TRBD1. The CDR3 contains 14 residues. Per germline, CDR1 SQVTM and CDR2 ANQGSEA. V shed 3 bases, J shed 2 bases, and the junction held 4 bases outside the gene matches.

In the case of this clonotype: No conserved phenylalanine or tryptophan is present at the end of the CDR3, so a read error is the likely explanation. The chain is built from TRBV11-2 and TRBJ2-7, with 7 bases aligning to TRBD1. In germline, CDR1 is SGHAT, CDR2 FQNNGV. The CDR3 totals 16 residues. Trimming cost V 1 base and J 4 bases; bases outside gene matches: 10. CDR3 protein: CASSLVPDRAKYEQYS. The CDR3 DNA sequence: TGTGCCAGCAGCTTAGTCCCAGACAGGGCTAAATACGAGCAGTACTCC.

With regard to this clonotype: The junction departs from the called germline gene at one end, perhaps through a read error. V gene TRBV29-1 combines with J gene TRBJ1-1; 9 nucleotides agree with TRBD1. CDR1 and CDR2 from the germline V gene are SQVTM and ANQGSEA. The CDR3 has 15 amino acids. CDR3 bases: TGCAGGGGTACAGGGGGCTGGGGGATGAACACTGAAGTTTTCTTT. As protein: CRGTGGWGMNTEVFF.

As to this clonotype: Sequence at one end of the junction differs from germline and may be a read error. V usage is TRBV11-1 and J usage is TRBJ2-4; 9 nucleotides align to TRBD2. The CDR3 covers 17 residues. Germline V lookup: CDR1 SGHAT, CDR2 FQDESV (reference sequence). CDR3: CTSSSPGSSGTKNIQYF. As DNA, the CDR3 is TGCACCAGCAGCTCTCCCGGGTCTAGCGGGACCAAAAACATTCAGTACTTC.

This rearrangement joins TRBV6-1 to TRBJ2-7, with a possible D match to TRBD2 (6 bases). The CDR3 is 14 amino acids. The germline gives CDR1 MNHNS, CDR2 SASEGT. V was trimmed by 4 bases and J by 6 bases, leaving 16 bases between them. The CDR3 DNA reads TGTGCCAGCAGTGGGAGGGGTAGGAGCTGCGAGCAGTACTTC. Translated, it gives CASSGRGRSCEQYF.

Notes on this clonotype: Lacking the conserved final phenylalanine or tryptophan, this CDR3 likely reflects a read error. The chain is built from TRBV11-1 and TRBJ1-6; D is perhaps TRBD1 (5 bases). The CDR3 runs to 13 residues. Germline values: CDR1 SGHAT, CDR2 FQDESV (reference sequence). CDR3 bases: TGTGCCAACAGCCGGACACTGGTTTCTCCCCTCCACCTT. Translating gives CANSRTLVSPLHL.

Comments on this clonotype: An end of the junction does not agree with germline; a read error may underlie this. This chain links TRBV29-1 with TRBJ2-1, with 7 bases that match TRBD2. This CDR3 is 15 amino acids long. Germline assignment: CDR1 SQVTM and CDR2 ANQGSEA. The CDR3 nucleotides read TGCATCGTTGGACCAGTGGGAGGGTTCTACAATGAACAGTTCTTC. This codes for CIVGPVGGFYNEQFF.

This clonotype came up once. One end of the junction varies from germline; a read error may be responsible. This rearrangement joins TRBV11-1 to TRBJ1-1; 7 bases are a match to TRBD1. The length of the CDR3 is 15 residues. Germline V CDR1 and CDR2: SGHAT, FQDESV (reference sequence). In DNA, the CDR3 is TGTGTCAGCAGCCCGCGACAGGGTCGGAACGCTGGAGCTTTCTTT. Translated: CVSSPRQGRNAGAFF.

As for this clonotype: One end of the junction fails to match germline, which may point to a read error. The chain couples TRBV6-2 or TRBV6-3 to TRBJ2-1, with 8 bases matching TRBD2. CDR3 length equals 13 residues. Germline V CDR1 and CDR2: MNHEY, SVGEGT. CDR3 sequence: CASRTSERTEQIF. The CDR3 DNA sequence: TGTGCCAGCAGGACTAGCGAGAGAACTGAGCAGATCTTC.

The rearrangement links TRBV28 to TRBJ1-2; possible D gene TRBD1, 5 bases. Germline loops: CDR1 MDHEN, CDR2 SYDVKM. V was trimmed by 9 bases and J by 4 bases, leaving 21 bases between them. The CDR3 extends over 15 amino acids. CDR3 loop: CASHLPGRGTYGYTF. Here the CDR3 DNA reads TGTGCCAGTCACCTACCGGGACGGGGAACCTATGGCTACACCTTC.

The rearrangement joins TRBV6-1 to TRBJ2-2; D call uncertain. Germline CDR1 and CDR2: MNHNS and SASEGT. V was pared by 3 bases and J by 6 bases, with 11 bases between. The CDR3 totals 14 residues. CDR3 amino acids: CASSDARSAGELFF. DNA for the CDR3: TGTGCCAGCAGTGATGCTAGAAGCGCCGGGGAGCTGTTTTTT.

Notes on this clonotype: One end of the junction is discordant with germline, which a read error may explain. The chain joins TRBV11-1 to TRBJ2-1; 9 bases agree with TRBD2. The CDR3 is 13 amino acids. Germline values: CDR1 SGHAT, CDR2 FQDESV (reference sequence). In DNA form, the CDR3 reads TGTGCCAGCAGCGCGGGAGGGCCGAATGTGCAATTGTTC. It translates to CASSAGGPNVQLF. The full variable domain, in which reference TRBV11-1 and TRBJ2-1 provide the parts outside the CDR3, is EAEVAQSPRYKITEKSQAVAFWCDPISGHATLYWYRQILGQGPELLVQFQDESVVDDSQLPKDRFSAERLKGVDSTLKIQPAELGDSAMYLCASSAGGPNVQLFGPGTRLTVL.

As concerns this clonotype: The junction does not match germline at one end; this may be a read error. The chain carries TRBV28 and TRBJ2-5; 8 bases line up with TRBD1. The CDR3 consists of 14 residues. The germline V gene has CDR1 MDHEN and CDR2 SYDVKM. The DNA for the CDR3 is TGTGCCAGCACGCCGGACAGGGTGGTAGAGACCCAGCATTTC. It is translated as CASTPDRVVETQHF. Full variable domain (outside the CDR3, taken from reference TRBV28 and TRBJ2-5): DVKVTQSSRYLVKRTGEKVFLECVQDMDHENMFWYRQDPGLGLRLIYFSYDVKMKEKGDIPEGYSVSREKKERFSLILESASTNQTSMYLCASTPDRVVETQHFGPGTRLLVL.

This clonotype was seen a single time. An end of the junction does not agree with germline; a read error may underlie this. This chain links TRBV6-1 with TRBJ1-1, with 7 bases aligning to TRBD1. This CDR3 has 16 amino acids. Germline assignment: CDR1 MNHNS and CDR2 SASEGT. The CDR3 sequence: CTSRKGTVPLNTEAFF. CDR3 nucleotides: TGTACCAGCAGGAAAGGGACAGTTCCATTGAACACTGAAGCTTTCTTT.

Of note for this clonotype: The junction departs from the called germline gene at one end, perhaps through a read error. The genes are TRBV6-1 and TRBJ2-1; 8 positions match TRBD2. This CDR3 has 12 residues. Germline CDR1 is MNHNS and CDR2 is SASEGT. The CDR3 coding sequence is TGTGCCAGCAGTAAAGCGGGAGATGAGCTATTCTTC. Its protein product is CASSKAGDELFF.

Comments on this clonotype: A read error may produce the germline difference seen at one junction end. V and J are TRBV5-6 and TRBJ1-5; D perhaps matches TRBD1 (6 bases). This CDR3 region has 15 residues. Germline CDR1 is SGHDT and CDR2 is YYEEEE. CDR3 nucleotides: TGTGTCAGCAGCTTTACTTGGGGGGGCGTTCAGCCCCAGCATTTT. Its protein is CVSSFTWGGVQPQHF.

Concerning this clonotype itself: This CDR3 fails to terminate in the conserved phenylalanine or tryptophan, so it likely reflects a read error. V and J are TRBV5-6 and TRBJ2-7; possible D gene TRBD1, 5 bases. Germline-derived CDR1 and CDR2 are SGHDT and YYEEEE. Trimming removed 6 bases at V and 0 bases at J, with 13 bases between. The length of the CDR3 is 14 residues. The CDR3 is CASTRTLSSYEQYL. The CDR3 nucleotides are TGTGCCAGCACCCGGACACTGAGCTCCTACGAGCAGTACCTC.